This T cell receptor (beta chain) was profiled in a study of shared clonotypes between healthy human individuals. Study details: Per donor, CD8 memory used one plate, CD8 naive used two, CD4 memory used three and CD4 naive used three.

The study drew its donors from healthy HIV-negative adults without recent acute infections or vaccinations. The assay was carried out at the deep level. Assay used: immunoSEQ multiplex PCR; TCRdb lists only in-frame clones, some missing. The data contain millions of clones, about 95% of them singletons. With respect to this clone: The junction does not match germline at one end; this may be a read error.

This sequence originates from a man between 18 and 35 years old in good health. What was sequenced was naive CD4+ T cells sorted from blood. Subset noted: CD45RA+ positively selected.

CDR3 in DNA: TGTGCCAGCAGTGAGGGGGGCATGAAGACTGAAGCTTTCTTT. Its protein product is CASSEGGMKTEAFF. The chain carries TRBV25-1 and TRBJ1-1, with D possibly being TRBD1 (6 bases). CDR3 length: 14 amino acids. CDR1 and CDR2 (germline): MGHDK, SYGVNS.